This T cell receptor beta chain came from a study of shared clonotypes between healthy human individuals. Findings of the study overall: Clonotypes shared by all four donors outscored non-shared clonotypes in generation probability. Naive subsets, compared against memory subsets, generally had larger estimated richness values.

Using immunoSEQ multiplex PCR, the repertoire was profiled, and TCRdb retains in-frame clones only, with some absent. Among fewer than 1.4 million clones, around three quarters were seen once, and the ten largest hold roughly 0.62%. The CDR3 spans 14 residues. The germline gives CDR1 ENHRY, CDR2 SYGVKD. This clone was observed a single time. Antigen unknown. This likely reflects a read error, since a far larger clone is one base away. The sample contains more than one DNA sequence encoding this CDR3. The chain couples TRBV10-3 to TRBJ1-1; 9 bases match TRBD1. Sequenced: memory CD4+ T cells from PBMCs. The subset was: CD45RA-negative fraction. The clonotype originates from a man aged 18 to 30 in good health. Some clones in this sample may be carry-over from other donors' samples. The CDR3 DNA reads TGCGCCATAACCTCGGACAGGGGAGGCACTGAAGCTTTCTTT. Residues: CAITSDRGGTEAFF.